Below, one TCR beta chain is given with its context. Its target is not known. The source of the sample is a study of graft-versus-host responses after intestinal transplantation. Whole-study results and caveats: GvH clones surfaced in recipient marrow, some emerging earlier in ileum or blood. HvG clone declines early post-transplant were associated with peak circulating GvH levels.

The assay was immunoSEQ multiplex PCR, and TCRdb's table has in-frame clones only and misses some. The sample records 77,000 or so clones, around 92% being singletons. The source of this sequence is a human patient who received an intestinal transplant, so some T cells may come from the graft donor. This specimen consisted of PBMCs, obtained 98 days after intestinal transplantation.

The CDR3 protein is CSVDFRDRGAVDYGYTF. CDR3 nucleotides: TGCAGCGTTGACTTTAGGGACAGGGGTGCGGTTGATTATGGCTACACCTTC. The rearrangement links TRBV29-1 to TRBJ1-2, with TRBD1 identical over 10 bases. V lost 3 bases, J lost 5 bases, and 15 bases stayed unmatched. The V gene's germline CDR1 is SQVTM and CDR2 ANQGSEA. This CDR3 spans 17 amino acids.